These T cell receptor beta chains were read from a single sample in a study of Ad26.COV2.S vaccination and SARS-CoV-2 variants. The protocol was immunoSEQ multiplex PCR, while the TCRdb copy is restricted to in-frame clones and leaves out a portion. The sample carries roughly 400,000 clones, around 93% recorded once. Sequenced here: peripheral blood, sampled in a trial of Ad26.COV2.S vaccine versus placebo. All receptors come from a person aged 18-60 years who received the Ad26.COV2.S COVID-19 vaccine or a placebo. CDR3s leave out the opening cysteine and the closing phenylalanine or tryptophan. Fields, in order: D gene, J gene, V gene, CDR3 protein. A D gene is named only where the DNA matches it firmly.

>-|TRBJ1-5|TRBV24-1
ATPPLGAQH
>-|TRBJ2-1|TRBV30
AWSVRGTGGQQF
>-|TRBJ1-6|TRBV19
ASSIGGRKSSYNSPLH
>-|TRBJ1-2|TRBV3-1/TRBV3-2
ASSLQSIYGYT
>-|TRBJ2-2|TRBV19
ASSTSLTGELF
>-|TRBJ2-2|TRBV12-3/TRBV12-4
ASSPIGAGELF
>-|TRBJ1-2|TRBV3-1/TRBV3-2
ASSQDGRGKPYGYT
>-|TRBJ1-2|TRBV3-1/TRBV3-2
ASSQDTAPTYGYT
>TRBD2|TRBJ2-1|TRBV6-5
ASSPLGGALVEQF
>-|TRBJ1-1|TRBV19
ASSILEGYTEAF
>-|TRBJ2-5|TRBV7-2
ASSPGTSKGTQY
>-|TRBJ1-2|TRBV7-2
ASSPLMGWGDDGYT
>-|TRBJ2-7|TRBV27
ASSLARHYEQY
>TRBD1|TRBJ2-7|TRBV10-3
AISMDREEQY
>-|TRBJ1-6|TRBV6-5
ASSYEARRSSPLH
>-|TRBJ2-3|TRBV12-3/TRBV12-4
ASSRTKDTQY
>TRBD2|TRBJ2-5|TRBV6-6
ASSYYRGGQETQY
>-|TRBJ2-3|TRBV5-1
ASSLDGGPTDTQY
>TRBD1|TRBJ2-4|TRBV5-1
ASSLPTGNGQNIQY
>TRBD1|TRBJ1-4|TRBV19
ASSSGQPTTNEKLF
>TRBD2|TRBJ2-7|TRBV30
ASTGRGGVASHEQY
>-|TRBJ1-3|TRBV5-4
ASSLDRSSGNTIY